This TCR beta chain was sequenced in a study of early T cells in non-severe SARS-CoV-2 infection. The TCR library protocol was used to attach unique molecular identifiers. These identifiers were attached to individual cDNA molecules. TCRdb used MiXCR to reprocess the 5' RACE reads, holding one entry per CDR3 protein. The sample lists approximately 81,000 distinct CDR3 sequences; 5.5% to 7.5% were seen once. Germline CDR1 reads SGHVS; CDR2 reads FNYEAQ. The CDR3 contains 15 residues. With 5 bases clipped from V and 2 bases from J, the junction kept 6 bases outside the gene matches. The sample was whole blood. This clonotype originated in an adult who was a healthcare worker with PCR-confirmed SARS-CoV-2 infection or an uninfected control (not recorded which). This chain uses TRBV7-6 with TRBJ2-3; TRBD1 matches at 8 bases. The CDR3 DNA is TGTGCCAGCAGCCCACGACAGGGGATCACAGATACGCAGTATTTT. It encodes CASSPRQGITDTQYF.